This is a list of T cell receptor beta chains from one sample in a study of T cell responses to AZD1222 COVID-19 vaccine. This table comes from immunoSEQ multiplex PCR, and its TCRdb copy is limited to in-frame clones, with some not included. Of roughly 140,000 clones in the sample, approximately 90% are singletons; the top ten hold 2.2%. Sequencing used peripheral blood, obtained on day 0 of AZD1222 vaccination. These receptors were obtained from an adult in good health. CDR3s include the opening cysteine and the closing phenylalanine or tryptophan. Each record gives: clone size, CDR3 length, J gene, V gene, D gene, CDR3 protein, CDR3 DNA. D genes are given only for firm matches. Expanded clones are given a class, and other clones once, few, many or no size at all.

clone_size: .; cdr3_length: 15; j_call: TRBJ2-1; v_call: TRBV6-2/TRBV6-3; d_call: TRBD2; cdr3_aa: CASSHLAGGNNEQFF; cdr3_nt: TGTGCCAGCAGCCACCTAGCGGGAGGGAACAATGAGCAGTTCTTC
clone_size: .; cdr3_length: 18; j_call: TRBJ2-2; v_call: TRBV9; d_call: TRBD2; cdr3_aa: CASSVLASGRATTGELFF; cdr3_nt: TGTGCCAGCAGCGTACTAGCGAGCGGGAGGGCCACCACCGGGGAGCTGTTTTTT
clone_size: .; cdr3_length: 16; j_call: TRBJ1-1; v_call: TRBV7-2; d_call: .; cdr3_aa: CASSLGLLAIWTEAFF; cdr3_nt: TGTGCCAGCAGTTTGGGCCTTCTGGCGATCTGGACTGAAGCTTTCTTT
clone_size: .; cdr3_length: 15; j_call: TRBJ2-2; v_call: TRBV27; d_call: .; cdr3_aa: CASSSGDGRTGELFF; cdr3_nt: TGTGCCAGCAGTTCGGGGGACGGACGCACCGGGGAGCTGTTTTTT
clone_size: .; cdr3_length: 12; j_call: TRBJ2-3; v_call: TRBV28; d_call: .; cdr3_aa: CASSLSTDTQYF; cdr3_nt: TGTGCCAGCAGTTTGAGCACAGATACGCAGTATTTT
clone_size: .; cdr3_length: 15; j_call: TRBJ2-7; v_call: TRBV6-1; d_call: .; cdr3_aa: CASSEGWARGNEQYF; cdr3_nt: TGTGCCAGCAGTGAAGGCTGGGCCCGCGGGAACGAGCAGTACTTC
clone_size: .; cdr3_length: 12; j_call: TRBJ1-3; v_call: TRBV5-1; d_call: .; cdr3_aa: CASSLDGWTIYF; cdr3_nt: TGCGCCAGCAGCTTGGATGGCTGGACCATATATTTT
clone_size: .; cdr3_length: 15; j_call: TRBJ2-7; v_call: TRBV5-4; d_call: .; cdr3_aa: CASSLYGGSRGEQYF; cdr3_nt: TGTGCCAGCAGCTTGTATGGCGGGAGTAGGGGGGAGCAGTACTTC
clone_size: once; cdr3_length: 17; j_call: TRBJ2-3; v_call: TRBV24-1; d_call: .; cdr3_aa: CATSDARRAMSTDTQYF; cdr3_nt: TGTGCCACCAGTGATGCCCGGAGGGCCATGAGCACAGATACGCAGTATTTT
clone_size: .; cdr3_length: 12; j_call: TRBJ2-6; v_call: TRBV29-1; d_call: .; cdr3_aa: CSVDEGANVLTF; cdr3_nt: TGCAGCGTTGATGAAGGGGCCAACGTCCTGACTTTC
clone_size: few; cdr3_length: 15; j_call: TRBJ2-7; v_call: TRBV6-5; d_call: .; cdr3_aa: CASSYSNPGDYEQYF; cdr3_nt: TGTGCCAGCAGTTACTCGAATCCAGGGGACTACGAGCAGTACTTC
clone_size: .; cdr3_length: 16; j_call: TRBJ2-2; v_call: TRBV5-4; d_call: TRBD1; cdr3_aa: CASSSGQGRATGELFF; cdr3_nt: TGTGCCAGCAGCTCGGGACAGGGAAGGGCCACCGGGGAGCTGTTTTTT
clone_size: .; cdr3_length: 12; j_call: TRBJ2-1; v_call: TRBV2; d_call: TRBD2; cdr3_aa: CASRGLLNEQFF; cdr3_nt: TGTGCCAGCCGGGGACTACTCAATGAGCAGTTCTTC
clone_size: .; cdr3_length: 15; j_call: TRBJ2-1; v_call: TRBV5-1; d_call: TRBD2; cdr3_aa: CASRENSGRADEQFF; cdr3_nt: TGCGCCAGCAGGGAGAATAGCGGGAGGGCCGATGAGCAGTTCTTC
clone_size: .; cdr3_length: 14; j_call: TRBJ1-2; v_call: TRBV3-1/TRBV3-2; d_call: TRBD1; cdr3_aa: CASSRDRGDYGYTF; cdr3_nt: TGTGCCAGCAGCCGGGACAGGGGGGACTATGGCTACACCTTC
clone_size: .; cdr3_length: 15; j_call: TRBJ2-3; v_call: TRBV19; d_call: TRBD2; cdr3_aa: CASSMTGGPPDTQYF; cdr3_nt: TGTGCCAGTAGTATGACGGGAGGGCCCCCAGATACGCAGTATTTT
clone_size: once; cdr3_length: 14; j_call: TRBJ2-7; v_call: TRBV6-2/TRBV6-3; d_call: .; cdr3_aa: CASSLWTNYYEQYF; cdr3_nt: TGTGCCAGCAGTCTTTGGACTAACTACTACGAGCAGTACTTC
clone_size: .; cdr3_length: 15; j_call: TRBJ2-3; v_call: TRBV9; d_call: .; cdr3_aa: CASSETPSYTDTQYF; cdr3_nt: TGTGCCAGCAGCGAGACTCCTTCTTACACAGATACGCAGTATTTT
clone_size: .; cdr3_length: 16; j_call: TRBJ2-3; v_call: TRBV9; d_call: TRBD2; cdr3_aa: CASSVSGRNGPDTQYF; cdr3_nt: TGTGCCAGCAGCGTTAGCGGGAGAAATGGGCCAGATACGCAGTATTTT
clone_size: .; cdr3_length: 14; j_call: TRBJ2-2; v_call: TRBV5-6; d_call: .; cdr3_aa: CASSFRFLTGELFF; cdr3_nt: TGTGCCAGCAGCTTTCGCTTCCTCACCGGGGAGCTGTTTTTT
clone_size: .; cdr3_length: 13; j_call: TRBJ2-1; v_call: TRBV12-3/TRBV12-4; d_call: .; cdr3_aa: CASRNAVVNEQFF; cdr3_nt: TGTGCCAGCAGAAACGCAGTGGTCAATGAGCAGTTCTTC
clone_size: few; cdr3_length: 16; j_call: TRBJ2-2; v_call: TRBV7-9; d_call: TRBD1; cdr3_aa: CASSLTWDRDTGELFF; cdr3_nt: TGTGCCAGCAGCTTAACCTGGGACAGGGACACCGGGGAGCTGTTTTTT
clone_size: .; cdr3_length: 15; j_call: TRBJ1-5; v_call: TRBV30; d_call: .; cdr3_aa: CAWSPQARGGQPQHF; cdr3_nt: TGTGCCTGGAGTCCGCAGGCGAGGGGGGGTCAGCCCCAGCATTTT
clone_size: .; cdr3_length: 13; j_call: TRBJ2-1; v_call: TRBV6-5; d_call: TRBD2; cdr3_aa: CASSRGTSGEQFF; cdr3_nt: TGTGCCAGCAGCCGAGGGACTAGTGGTGAGCAGTTCTTC
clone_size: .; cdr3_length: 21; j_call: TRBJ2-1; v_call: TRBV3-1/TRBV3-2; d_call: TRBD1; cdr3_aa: CASSQDRGDRDPIPPDNEQFF; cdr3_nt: TGTGCCAGCAGCCAAGATAGGGGGGACAGGGACCCTATTCCGCCGGACAATGAGCAGTTCTTC
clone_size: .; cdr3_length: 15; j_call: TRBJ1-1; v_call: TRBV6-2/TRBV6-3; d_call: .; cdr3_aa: CASSYDRFMNTEAFF; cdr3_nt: TGTGCCAGCAGTTATGACAGGTTCATGAACACTGAAGCTTTCTTT
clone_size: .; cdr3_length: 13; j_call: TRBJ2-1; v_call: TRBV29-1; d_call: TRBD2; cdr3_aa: CSVRTSGSNEQFF; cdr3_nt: TGCAGCGTTCGCACTAGCGGGAGTAATGAGCAGTTCTTC
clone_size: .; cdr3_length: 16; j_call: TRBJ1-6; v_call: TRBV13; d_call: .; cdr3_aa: CASSLGRTVGGFTLHF; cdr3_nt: TGTGCCAGCAGCTTAGGACGGACGGTTGGGGGGTTCACCCTCCACTTT
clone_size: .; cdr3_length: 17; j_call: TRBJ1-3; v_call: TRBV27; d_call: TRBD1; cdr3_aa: CASSSGQLGLPGNTIYF; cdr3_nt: TGTGCCAGCAGTTCGGGACAGTTAGGCTTACCTGGAAACACCATATATTTT
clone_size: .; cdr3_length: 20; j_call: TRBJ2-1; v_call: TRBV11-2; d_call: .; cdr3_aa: CASSLEGVLTPLSSYNEQFF; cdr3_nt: TGTGCCAGCAGCTTAGAGGGTGTCCTAACTCCGCTGAGCTCCTACAATGAGCAGTTCTTC
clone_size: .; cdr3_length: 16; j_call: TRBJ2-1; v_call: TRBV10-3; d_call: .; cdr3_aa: CAITSLAPSSYNEQFF; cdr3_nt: TGTGCCATCACCTCCCTAGCGCCGAGCTCCTACAATGAGCAGTTCTTC
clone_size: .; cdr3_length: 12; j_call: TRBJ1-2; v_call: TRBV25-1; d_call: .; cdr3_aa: CASSEPSDGYTF; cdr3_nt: TGTGCCAGCAGTGAGCCTTCAGATGGCTACACCTTC
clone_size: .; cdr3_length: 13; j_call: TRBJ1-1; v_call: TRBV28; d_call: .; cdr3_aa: CASSLPMNTEAFF; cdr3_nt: TGTGCCAGCAGTTTACCGATGAACACTGAAGCTTTCTTT
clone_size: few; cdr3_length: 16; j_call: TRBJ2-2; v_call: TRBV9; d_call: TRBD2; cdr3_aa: CASSVGGLALTGELFF; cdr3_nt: TGTGCCAGCAGCGTAGGGGGACTAGCTCTCACCGGGGAGCTGTTTTTT
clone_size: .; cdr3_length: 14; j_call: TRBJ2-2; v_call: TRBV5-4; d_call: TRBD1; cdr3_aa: CARRGQGDGGELFF; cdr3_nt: TGTGCTAGGAGGGGACAGGGAGACGGCGGGGAGCTGTTTTTT
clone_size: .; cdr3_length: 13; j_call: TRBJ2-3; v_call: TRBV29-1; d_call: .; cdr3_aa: CSVERDPTDTQYF; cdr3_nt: TGCAGCGTTGAAAGAGACCCCACAGATACGCAGTATTTT
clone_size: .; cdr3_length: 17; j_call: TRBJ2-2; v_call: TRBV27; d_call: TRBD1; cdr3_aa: CASNIGGGQGGTGELFF; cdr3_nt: TGTGCCAGCAATATAGGTGGGGGACAGGGAGGGACCGGGGAGCTGTTTTTT
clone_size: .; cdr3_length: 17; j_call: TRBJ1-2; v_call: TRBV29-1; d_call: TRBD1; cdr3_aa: CSVGAWDRGALLYGYTF; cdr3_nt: TGCAGCGTTGGAGCGTGGGACAGGGGAGCTCTCCTCTATGGCTACACCTTC
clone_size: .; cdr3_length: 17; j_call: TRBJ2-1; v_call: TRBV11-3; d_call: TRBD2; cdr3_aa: CASSPGTSGRAGNEQFF; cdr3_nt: TGTGCCAGCAGCCCTGGGACTAGCGGGAGGGCTGGCAATGAGCAGTTCTTC
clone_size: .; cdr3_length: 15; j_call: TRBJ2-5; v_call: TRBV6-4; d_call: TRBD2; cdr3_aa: CASSRSGSGEETQYF; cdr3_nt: TGTGCCAGCAGTCGTAGCGGGAGTGGAGAAGAGACCCAGTACTTC
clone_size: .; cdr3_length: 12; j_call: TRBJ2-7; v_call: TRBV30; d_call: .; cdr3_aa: CAWGASSYEQYF; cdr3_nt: TGTGCCTGGGGGGCTAGCTCCTACGAGCAGTACTTC
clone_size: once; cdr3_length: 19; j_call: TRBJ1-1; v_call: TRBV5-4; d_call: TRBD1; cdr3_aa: CASSLAMRPGQGANTEAFF; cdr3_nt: TGTGCCAGCAGCTTGGCAATGAGGCCGGGACAGGGGGCCAACACTGAAGCTTTCTTT
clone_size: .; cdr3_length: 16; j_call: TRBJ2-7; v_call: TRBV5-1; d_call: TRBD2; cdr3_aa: CASSPRTSGISYEQYF; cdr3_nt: TGCGCCAGCAGCCCGAGGACTAGCGGGATCTCCTACGAGCAGTACTTC
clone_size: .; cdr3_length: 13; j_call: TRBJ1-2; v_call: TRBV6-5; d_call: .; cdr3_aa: CASSYFPGGGYTF; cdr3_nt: TGTGCCAGCAGTTACTTCCCAGGAGGAGGCTACACCTTC
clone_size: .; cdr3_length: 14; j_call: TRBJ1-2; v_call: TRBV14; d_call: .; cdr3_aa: CASSQDSRATGYTF; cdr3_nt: TGTGCCAGCAGCCAAGACTCTCGGGCCACTGGCTACACCTTC
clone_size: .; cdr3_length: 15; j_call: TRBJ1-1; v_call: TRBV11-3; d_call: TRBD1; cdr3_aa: CASSFPRGMRTEAFF; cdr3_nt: TGTGCCAGCAGCTTCCCCAGGGGGATGCGGACTGAAGCTTTCTTT
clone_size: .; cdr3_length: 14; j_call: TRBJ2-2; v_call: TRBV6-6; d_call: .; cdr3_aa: CASAGSRNTGELFF; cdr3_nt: TGTGCCAGCGCGGGTAGTCGGAACACCGGGGAGCTGTTTTTT
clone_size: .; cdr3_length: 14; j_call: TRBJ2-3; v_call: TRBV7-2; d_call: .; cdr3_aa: CASSLNGGRDTQYF; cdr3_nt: TGTGCCAGCAGCTTAAATGGGGGTAGAGATACGCAGTATTTT
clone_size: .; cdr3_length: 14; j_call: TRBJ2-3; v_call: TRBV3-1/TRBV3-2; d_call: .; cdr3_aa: CASSQLRGTDTQYF; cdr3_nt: TGTGCCAGCAGCCAACTCCGGGGGACAGATACGCAGTATTTT
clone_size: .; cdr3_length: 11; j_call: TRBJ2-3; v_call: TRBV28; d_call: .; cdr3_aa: CASSLQSTQYF; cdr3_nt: TGTGCCAGCAGTTTGCAGAGCACGCAGTATTTT
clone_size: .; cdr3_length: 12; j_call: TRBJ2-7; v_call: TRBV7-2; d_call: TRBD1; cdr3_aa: CASKGTVYEQYF; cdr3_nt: TGTGCCAGCAAAGGGACAGTCTACGAGCAGTACTTC
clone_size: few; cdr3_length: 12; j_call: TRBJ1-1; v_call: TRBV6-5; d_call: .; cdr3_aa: CASSPTSSTAFF; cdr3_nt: TGTGCCAGCAGCCCGACTTCATCGACGGCTTTCTTT
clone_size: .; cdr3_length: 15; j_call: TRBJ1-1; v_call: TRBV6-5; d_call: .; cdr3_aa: CASSHKRGGNTEAFF; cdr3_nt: TGTGCCAGCAGCCACAAGAGGGGAGGGAACACTGAAGCTTTCTTT